The TCR beta chain under discussion was sequenced for a study of T cells in Graves' hyperthyroidism and ophthalmopathy (dated by TCRdb to about 2019). Regarding the study in general: Peripheral blood was collected at initial diagnosis, before any treatment. To identify TCR V-J signatures that set the groups apart, the researchers used a discovery cohort of 90 to 100 patients, made up of around 42 with Graves' ophthalmopathy and some 55 with stable Graves' hyperthyroidism. Whether ophthalmopathy could be predicted prospectively was tested in an independent validation cohort made up of under 20 hyperthyroidism patients plus 17 patients who later progressed to ophthalmopathy. For training and testing, the 100 or so patients in the discovery cohort were randomly divided in a 7:3 ratio. Thyroid tissue and blood T-cell repertoires from six or seven Graves' hyperthyroidism patients were also compared in the study. Once sampling was done, hyperthyroidism patients were given methimazole at a starting dose of 30 mg daily, whereas ophthalmopathy patients were given high-dose intravenous methylprednisolone. According to the paper, TCR Vbeta CDR3 sequencing was carried out on some 130 peripheral blood samples, which came from more than 40 ophthalmopathy, some 73 hyperthyroidism and about 17 progressor patients.

On the study overall, not on this receptor specifically: Sample size was not statistically predetermined, and investigators were not blinded to group allocation. In validation, the model predicted progression to ophthalmopathy with approximately 70% sensitivity and approximately 72% specificity, a median of 6.5 months before onset. Blood samples also contained most of the expanded thyroid clonotypes (frequency above 0.001), which suggests that blood repertoires may reflect thyroid immune responses. In cross-validation, a model built on a 13 V-J signature told ophthalmopathy apart from stable hyperthyroidism with over 85% sensitivity and approximately 81% specificity, and in testing the same model reached 80%/75%.

The TCR beta CDR3 regions were amplified from the RNA transcripts. For the first round of RT-PCR on the TCR CDR3, the HTBI primer set was used together with the Qiagen OneStep RT-PCR kit. Libraries were constructed in a second round of multiplex PCR, after which size selection and purification were carried out. Paired-end sequencing of the libraries was performed with 100 bp reads on an Illumina HiSeq2000. Per the authors' processing: SOAPnuke was used to process the raw data, removing reads that contained adapters or uncalled bases, had a mean Phred below 15, or lacked an exact match to the constant primer or identifier. High-quality paired reads were merged using COPE v1.2.5, and each unique nucleotide sequence was defined as a clonotype. Clonotypes were aligned to IMGT TRBV, TRBD and TRBJ reference segments using MiTCR v1.1. The analysis included only V-J combinations with a frequency above 0.0001, which together covered 99% to 99.2% of the repertoires. A TCS score was defined as the ratio between F50 (clonal expansion) and ExV (chaos), using BLOSUM62-based TCRdist between CDR3 peptides within each V-J. Welch's t-statistics and random forest reduced 500 to 550 V-J features to about 12, which were used in a naive Bayes classifier (R e1071). The public reads were run again by TCRdb, first through fastp at Q25 and then through MiXCR, and only productive beta chains were kept. Entries are consolidated by CDR3 protein sequence, retaining the most common genes and DNA. It is TCRdb's table, rather than the study itself, that gives the V and J calls and clone size. The sample includes over 350,000 distinct CDR3 sequences, with roughly 14% observed a single time. The ten biggest clones cover roughly an eighth of the sample.

As for this clonotype: Which antigen it targets is not known. Per-base quality was not reported, and no clone a single base away is much larger than it.

The germline V gene specifies MGHDK as CDR1 and SYGVNS as CDR2. V trim: 2 bases; J trim: 5 bases; unmatched bases: 4. The CDR3 contains 14 residues, cysteine and phenylalanine counted. Left in the record is the CDR3 DNA by itself, 42 bases read in frame from the first base. Ophthalmopathy patients had moderately to severely active disease, with a Clinical Activity Score of 3 or more, a NOSPECS grade of 4 or more, and a disease duration of less than 3 months. Any patient with an uncontrolled infection, another autoimmune disease, pregnancy or lactation was excluded. Diagnoses were based on clinical symptoms, serum thyroxine and TRAb, thyroid ultrasound and orbital computed tomography. PBMCs were separated from about 10 ml of fresh peripheral blood using Ficoll-Paque density gradient centrifugation. Total RNA was extracted using Trizol reagent, and RNA quality was assessed on an Agilent 2100 Bioanalyzer.

This chain joins TRBV25-1 to TRBJ2-7, and 9 junctional nucleotides match TRBD1. Input material: blood. The sequence derives from a man between 18 and 29 years old with Graves' ophthalmopathy. The CDR3 sequence is CASSETGGGNEQYF. The sequenced DNA is TGTGCCAGCAGTGAAACAGGGGGCGGCAACGAGCAGTACTTC.